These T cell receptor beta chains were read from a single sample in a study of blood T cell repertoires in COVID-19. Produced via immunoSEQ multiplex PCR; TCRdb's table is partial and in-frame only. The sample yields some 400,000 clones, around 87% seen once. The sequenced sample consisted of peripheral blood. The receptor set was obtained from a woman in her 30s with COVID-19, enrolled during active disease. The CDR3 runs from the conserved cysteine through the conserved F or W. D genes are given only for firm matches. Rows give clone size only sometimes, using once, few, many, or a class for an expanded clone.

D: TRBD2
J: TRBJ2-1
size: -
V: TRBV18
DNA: TGTGCCAGCTCACCACCGGGACTAGCGGGCCCGCACAATGAGCAGTTCTTC
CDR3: CASSPPGLAGPHNEQFF

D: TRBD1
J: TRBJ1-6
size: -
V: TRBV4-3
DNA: TGCGCCAGCAGCCACGAACCGGGACAGGGAACGCCACCCCTCCACTTT
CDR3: CASSHEPGQGTPPLHF

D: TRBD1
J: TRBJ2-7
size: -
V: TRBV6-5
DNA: TGTGCCAGCAGTCCAGAACCGGGACAGCCATACGAGCAGTACTTC
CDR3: CASSPEPGQPYEQYF

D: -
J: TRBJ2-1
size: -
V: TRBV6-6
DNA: TGTGCCAGCAGTTACTCCAGGCGTAATGAGCAGTTCTTC
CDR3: CASSYSRRNEQFF

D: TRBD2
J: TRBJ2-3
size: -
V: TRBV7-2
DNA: TGTGCCAGCAGCCAACGGACTAGCGGTAGCACAGATACGCAGTATTTT
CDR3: CASSQRTSGSTDTQYF

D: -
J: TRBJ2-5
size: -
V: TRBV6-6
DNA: TGTGCCAGCAGTTATCAGTCTTCTAGGGAGACCCAGTACTTC
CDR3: CASSYQSSRETQYF

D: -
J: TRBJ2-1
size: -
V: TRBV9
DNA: TGTGCCAGCAGCCCCGTTGGGCGGGAGGTACAGGGGGAGCAGTTCTTC
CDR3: CASSPVGREVQGEQFF

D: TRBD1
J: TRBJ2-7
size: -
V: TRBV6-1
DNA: TGTGCCAGCAGTGAATTTTGGACAGGGGGTGGCCCCTACGAGCAGTACTTC
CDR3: CASSEFWTGGGPYEQYF

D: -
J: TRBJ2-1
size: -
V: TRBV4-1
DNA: TGCGCCAGCAGCCAACCTAACAATGAGCAGTTCTTC
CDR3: CASSQPNNEQFF

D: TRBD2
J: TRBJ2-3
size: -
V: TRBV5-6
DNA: TGTGCCAGCAGCCCGGGGGGGCTGTACACAGATACGCAGTATTTT
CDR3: CASSPGGLYTDTQYF

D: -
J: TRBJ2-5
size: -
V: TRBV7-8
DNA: TGTGCCAGCAGCCTACTTGGGACCCAGTACTTC
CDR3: CASSLLGTQYF

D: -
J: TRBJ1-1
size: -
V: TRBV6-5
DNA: TGTGCCAGCAGTCGGGAGGGGGGGAGGGGCACTGAAGCTTTCTTT
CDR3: CASSREGGRGTEAFF

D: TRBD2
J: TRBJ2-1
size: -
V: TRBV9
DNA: TGTGCCAGCAGTGCACTAGCGGGAGAGGACAATGAGCAGTTCTTC
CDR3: CASSALAGEDNEQFF

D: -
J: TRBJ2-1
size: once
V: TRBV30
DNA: TGTGCCTGGAGTGTACTGCGACAACGCTCCTACAATGAGCAGTTCTTC
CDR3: CAWSVLRQRSYNEQFF

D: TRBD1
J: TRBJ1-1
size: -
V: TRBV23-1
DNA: TGCGCCAGCAGTCCTAGCCCAGGGGGACGGTTCGGCGCTTTCTTT
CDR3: CASSPSPGGRFGAFF

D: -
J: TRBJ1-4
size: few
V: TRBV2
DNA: TGTGCCAGCGGGATTGGCGGGGCCTCTAATGAAAAACTGTTTTTT
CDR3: CASGIGGASNEKLFF

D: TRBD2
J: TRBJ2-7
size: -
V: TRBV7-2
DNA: TGTGCCAGCAGCATCCAAAGCGGGAGCTACGAGCAGTACTTC
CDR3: CASSIQSGSYEQYF

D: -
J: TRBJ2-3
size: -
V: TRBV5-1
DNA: TGCGCCAGCAGCATCGGACTTGTCGGTTTCACAGATACGCAGTATTTT
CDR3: CASSIGLVGFTDTQYF

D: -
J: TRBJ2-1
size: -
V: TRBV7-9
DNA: TGTGCCAGCAGCTCCTCAGGATCCTACAATGAGCAGTTCTTC
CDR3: CASSSSGSYNEQFF

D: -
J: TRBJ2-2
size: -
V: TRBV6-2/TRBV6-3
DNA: TGTGCCAGCAGTTACTCCCGGACAGCTACCGGGGAGCTGTTTTTT
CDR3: CASSYSRTATGELFF

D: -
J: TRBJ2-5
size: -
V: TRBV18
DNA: TGTGCCAGCTCACGACAGCAAGAGACCCAGTACTTC
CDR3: CASSRQQETQYF

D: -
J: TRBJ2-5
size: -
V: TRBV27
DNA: TGTGCCAGCAGTTTATCGTTCCCTAGCCGGGGGGAGACCCAGTACTTC
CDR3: CASSLSFPSRGETQYF

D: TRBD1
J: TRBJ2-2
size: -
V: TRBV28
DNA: TGTGCCAGCCAGTTCCCGGGACAGGGGGCTGGCGGGGAGCTGTTTTTT
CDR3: CASQFPGQGAGGELFF

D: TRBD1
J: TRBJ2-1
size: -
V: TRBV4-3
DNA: TGCGCCAGCAGCCAGGGGACAGGGGCGATCAATGAGCAGTTCTTC
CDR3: CASSQGTGAINEQFF